Shown below are 10 T cell receptor beta chains from a single sample sequenced in a study of response to subunit inactivated influenza vaccine. TCRdb analysed the RT-PCR reads with MiXCR anew, one entry per CDR3 protein. The repertoire has about 570,000 distinct CDR3 sequences, roughly 12% of them found once; the top ten carry 9.5% to 11%. The same data also contributed to another study, on T cells expressing NK-cell markers. From that report: For TCR beta, cDNA was produced by 5'RACE template switching with UMIs.

The sample here was PBMCs from blood, taken on the day of vaccination. These receptor sequences come from a man over 45 who received an inactivated influenza vaccine.

This chain links TRBV12-3 or TRBV12-4 with TRBJ2-1, with 9 nucleotides matching TRBD2. The CDR3 sequence is 17 residues long. V dropped 4 bases and J dropped 4; count of bases not matched to a gene: 11. Here the CDR3 DNA reads TGTGCCAGCAGTTCAGGGCTAATGGCGGGGGGGTACAATGAGCAGTTCTTC. Translated, it gives CASSSGLMAGGYNEQFF.

The chain employs TRBV4-2 and TRBJ2-3, with TRBD1 matching over 7 bases. The CDR3 consists of 16 residues. The V gene end was trimmed by 3 bases and the J gene end by 4 bases; junction bases not matched to a gene: 10. Germline CDR1 is LGHNA and CDR2 is YNFKEQ. CDR3 sequence (DNA): TGTGCCAGCAGCCAGGCTACAGGGGTGGGTTCAGATACGCAGTATTTT. Encoded protein: CASSQATGVGSDTQYF.

This clonotype came up many times. The chain carries TRBV12-3 or TRBV12-4 and TRBJ1-5, with D perhaps matching TRBD1 (6 bases). With 5 bases removed from V and 3 bases from J, the gap between germline ends came to 14 bases. CDR3 length equals 15 residues. The CDR3 coding sequence is TGTGCCAGCAGTAAGGACAGATTACACAATCAGCCCCAGCATTTT. Its translation: CASSKDRLHNQPQHF.

This clonotype was counted between two and nine times. The rearrangement joins TRBV7-2 to TRBJ2-7; 7 bases map to TRBD2. V trimming: 5 bases; J trimming: 6 bases; junction bases outside the gene matches: 10. This CDR3 spans 14 amino acids. Per the germline V gene, CDR1 is SGHTA and CDR2 is FQGNSA. CDR3 bases: TGTGCCAGCAGCCTCCGGACTAGGGCCACCGAGCAGTACTTC. Amino acids: CASSLRTRATEQYF.

The chain combines TRBV20-1 with TRBJ2-3; D is undetermined. The germline V gene has CDR1 DFQATT and CDR2 SNEGSKA (reference sequence). The CDR3 has 15 residues. V was cut by 5 bases and J by 2 bases, with 17 bases left in between. CDR3 coding DNA: TGCAGTGCTGGCTTGAGTTATTCCCCCACAGATACGCAGTATTTT. It specifies CSAGLSYSPTDTQYF.

The V and J genes are TRBV9 and TRBJ2-1; 11 bases fit TRBD2. CDR1 and CDR2 from the germline V gene are SGDLS and YYNGEE. This CDR3 region has 15 residues. Germline trimming cut 1 base from V and 8 bases from J; bases unmatched to any gene: 5. In nucleotides, the CDR3 is TGTGCCAGCAGCGTATTTAGCGGGGGGGGATATGAGCAGTTCTTC. Translating it yields CASSVFSGGGYEQFF.

The chain links TRBV20-1 to TRBJ2-4; D tentatively fits TRBD1 or TRBD2 (5 bases each). Germline V gives CDR1 DFQATT, CDR2 SNEGSKA (reference sequence). Trimming stripped 1 base from V and 2 bases from J, with 9 bases between. This CDR3 is built from 14 residues. CDR3 sequence: CSARAEGSKNIQYF. The DNA of the CDR3 is TGCAGTGCTAGAGCAGAGGGGTCCAAAAACATTCAGTACTTC.

This clonotype was observed a few times. This chain uses TRBV7-9 with TRBJ2-5; no definite D call. The V end was cut by 5 bases, the J end by 5 bases, with 9 bases between. The CDR3 extends over 12 amino acids. The germline V gene has CDR1 SEHNR and CDR2 FQNEAQ (reference sequence). The DNA of the CDR3 is TGTGCCAGCAGCATCAACGGGGAGACCCAGTACTTC. Its translation is CASSINGETQYF. Filled out from reference TRBV7-9 and TRBJ2-5, the complete variable domain reads DTGVSQNPRHKITKRGQNVTFRCDPISEHNRLYWYRQTLGQGPEFLTYFQNEAQLEKSRLLSDRFSAERPKGSFSTLEIQRTEQGDSAMYLCASSINGETQYFGPGTRLLVL.

This clonotype was detected many times. The chain carries TRBV20-1 and TRBJ1-5; 9 bases fit TRBD1. The germline CDR1 and CDR2 sequences are DFQATT and SNEGSKA (reference sequence). The CDR3 loop spans 15 amino acids. V shed 7 bases and J 0 bases; nucleotides not matched to a gene: 7. CDR3 sequence: CSVGTGRYSNQPQHF. In nucleotides, the CDR3 is TGCAGTGTTGGGACAGGGAGGTATAGCAATCAGCCCCAGCATTTT.

The rearrangement links TRBV20-1 to TRBJ2-1; no clear D gene. The CDR3 is made up of 12 amino acids. Trimming left V 0 bases short and J 9 bases short, with 9 bases between. Germline CDR1 and CDR2: DFQATT and SNEGSKA (reference sequence). CDR3 sequence reads: CSARENPTEQFF. CDR3 bases: TGCAGTGCTAGAGAGAATCCTACTGAGCAGTTCTTC.